This T cell receptor (beta chain) appears in the sequencing data of a study of CD4 T cells in relation to SARS-CoV-2 and coronaviruses. Study-level background: The restricting HLA molecule for shared crossreactive spike epitopes was mapped.

On this clone: Its antigen is not identified.

Generated by immunoSEQ multiplex PCR, the TCRdb table keeps only in-frame clones and is missing some. The sample lists about 36,000 clones; 75% to 85% were seen once. The CDR3 consists of 18 residues. The germline gives CDR1 SGHRS, CDR2 YFSETQ. The J segment lost 0 bases and the V segment lost 2 bases, leaving 12 bases of the junction unmatched. This clonotype was sampled from an adult with COVID-19. V usage is TRBV5-1 and J usage is TRBJ2-5, with TRBD2 identical over 8 bases. The sample consisted of memory CD4+ T cells from PBMCs, cultured in vitro. CDR3 region: CASSLITSGPIHQETQYF. In DNA, the CDR3 is TGCGCCAGCAGCTTAATAACTAGCGGACCTATCCACCAAGAGACCCAGTACTTC. Filled out from reference TRBV5-1 and TRBJ2-5, the complete variable domain reads KAGVTQTPRYLIKTRGQQVTLSCSPISGHRSVSWYQQTPGQGLQFLFEYFSETQRNKGNFPGRFSGRQFSNSRSEMNVSTLELGDSALYLCASSLITSGPIHQETQYFGPGTRLLVL.